These 23 T cell receptor beta chains were sequenced from one sample in a study of CD8+ T cells in alopecia areata (dated by TCRdb to about 2018). From alopecia areata patients, peripheral blood was collected along with lesional scalp punch biopsies. Library creation used the immunoSEQ multiplex PCR assay. To provide template for TCR sequencing, every sample had RNA extracted and reverse transcribed into cDNA. The clones in this table, taken by TCRdb from immuneACCESS, are in-frame only. Not every clone is retained; where verified, under half of the shortfall comes from an unresolved V gene, and the cause of the rest is unknown. The sample table shows fewer than 10,000 clones, and about 67% are seen once. Of the sample, roughly 15% falls within the top ten clones. The material sequenced was skin. These receptors were collected from a human donor with alopecia areata.

The chain couples TRBV7-2 to TRBJ2-7; D is possibly TRBD1 (6 bases). Deletions cut 1 base from V and 6 bases from J, with 10 bases between. Germline values: CDR1 SGHTA, CDR2 FQGNSA. The CDR3 has 13 residues. The CDR3 loop is CASSLDWTAEQYF. DNA for the CDR3: TGTGCCAGCAGCTTAGATTGGACAGCCGAGCAGTACTTC. Drawing the rest from reference TRBV7-2 and TRBJ2-7, the complete variable domain is GAGVSQSPSNKVTEKGKDVELRCDPISGHTALYWYRQSLGQGLEFLIYFQGNSAPDKSGLPSDRFSAERTGGSVSTLTIQRTQQEDSAVYLCASSLDWTAEQYFGPGTRLTVT.

The chain recombines TRBV18 with TRBJ2-3; D gene uncertain. This CDR3 region has 15 residues. Deletions cut 3 bases from V and 0 bases from J, with 10 bases between. From germline, CDR1 is KGHSH and CDR2 LQKENI. The CDR3 loop is CASSPAYLSTDTQYF. Here the CDR3 DNA reads TGTGCCAGCTCACCGGCCTACCTGAGCACAGATACGCAGTATTTT.

The chain recombines TRBV7-8 with TRBJ1-5, with 9 nucleotides matching TRBD1. The trim removed 3 bases at V and 4 bases at J, leaving 4 bases unmatched. This CDR3 has 15 residues. CDR1 SGHVS and CDR2 FQNEAQ come from the germline V gene. CDR3 coding DNA: TGTGCCAGCAGCTTGGGGACAGGGCTTAATCAGCCCCAGCATTTT. Amino acids: CASSLGTGLNQPQHF.

The chain links TRBV18 to TRBJ2-2, with TRBD2 as a possible D gene (5 bases). V was clipped by 3 bases and J by 6 bases, with 17 bases between them. The germline V gene has CDR1 KGHSH and CDR2 LQKENI. The CDR3 totals 16 residues. The CDR3, as DNA: TGTGCCAGCTCACCGTCCGGAGGTGTTCATTCCGGGGAGCTGTTTTTT. Residues: CASSPSGGVHSGELFF.

The chain is built from TRBV7-2 and TRBJ2-3; tentatively, D is TRBD2 (6 bases). Trimming cost V 1 base and J 4 bases, with 9 bases left between them. The germline V gene encodes CDR1 SGHTA and CDR2 FQGNSA. The CDR3 length is 14 residues. The chain's CDR3 is CASSLGPSADTQYF. Written as DNA, the CDR3 is TGTGCCAGCAGCTTAGGACCTAGCGCAGATACGCAGTATTTT.

In this sample, this clone turned up a few times. The rearrangement uses TRBV13 and TRBJ1-1, with a possible D match to TRBD1 (6 bases). The CDR3 is made up of 15 amino acids. In germline, CDR1 is PRHDT, CDR2 FYEKMQ (reference sequence). Between the trimmed V and J ends, which lost 6 bases and 5 bases, there was a span of 19 bases. The CDR3 DNA reads TGTGCCAGCAGATTCATCGGGGGGCGTGAGACTGAAGCTTTCTTT. Translation gives CASRFIGGRETEAFF.

This clone was picked up a small number of times. This chain uses TRBV29-1 with TRBJ2-1; TRBD2 matches at 14 bases. The CDR3 loop spans 16 amino acids. The germline V gene encodes CDR1 SQVTM and CDR2 ANQGSEA. The junction had 8 bases not matched to a gene; V was cut back by 4 bases and J by 6 bases. The CDR3 sequence: CSVGSGTSGSSNEQFF. CDR3 nucleotides: TGCAGCGTTGGGTCCGGGACTAGCGGGAGCAGCAATGAGCAGTTCTTC.

The gene calls are TRBV19 and TRBJ2-1; perhaps TRBD2 as D (5 bases). The V gene lost 3 bases and the J gene lost 3 bases, with 12 bases spanning the gap. The germline V gene has CDR1 LNHDA and CDR2 SQIVND (reference sequence). This CDR3 comprises 15 residues. The CDR3 region is CASSIREGGYNEQFF. The CDR3 region has the DNA TGTGCCAGTAGTATTCGGGAAGGTGGCTACAATGAGCAGTTCTTC.

In its sample, this clone was seen a few times. Other DNA sequences within the sample encode an identical CDR3. The V and J genes are TRBV7-2 and TRBJ2-7, with D perhaps being TRBD1 or TRBD2 (5 bases each). Trimming took off 3 bases at V and 2 bases at J, with 8 bases between the two ends. Germline CDR1 reads SGHTA; CDR2 reads FQGNSA. This CDR3 has 13 residues. The CDR3 loop is CASSFGTAYEQYF. The CDR3 DNA is TGTGCCAGCAGCTTTGGGACGGCCTACGAGCAGTACTTC.

V usage is TRBV7-2 and J usage is TRBJ1-1, with D maybe TRBD1 (5 bases). Trimming removed 2 bases from V and 1 base from J, with 23 bases in between. The germline V gene encodes CDR1 SGHTA and CDR2 FQGNSA. The CDR3 sequence is 19 residues long. The CDR3 DNA reads as TGTGCCAGCAGCTTAAGAGTCCGGGGAGGGGCTTCGGGGAACACTGAAGCTTTCTTT. Translation gives CASSLRVRGGASGNTEAFF. Drawing the rest from reference TRBV7-2 and TRBJ1-1, the complete variable domain is GAGVSQSPSNKVTEKGKDVELRCDPISGHTALYWYRQSLGQGLEFLIYFQGNSAPDKSGLPSDRFSAERTGGSVSTLTIQRTQQEDSAVYLCASSLRVRGGASGNTEAFFGQGTRLTVV.

The V gene is TRBV30, the J gene TRBJ2-1; possibly TRBD1 or TRBD2 for D (5 bases each). The CDR3 length is 13 residues. Trimming removed 5 bases from V and 15 bases from J, with 23 bases in between. The V gene's germline CDR1 is GTSNPN and CDR2 SVGIG (reference sequence). The CDR3 coding sequence is TGTGCCTGGTCCTTCTCCGGGACGAAGAATACGTTCTTC. Protein: CAWSFSGTKNTFF.

This rearrangement joins TRBV7-2 to TRBJ2-7; 13 positions match TRBD2. CDR1 and CDR2 (germline): SGHTA, FQGNSA. The ends lost 6 bases at V and 4 bases at J; junction bases unmatched: 9. This CDR3 is 16 amino acids long. In DNA form, the CDR3 reads TGTGCCAGCAGTTCCCGGACTAGCGGGAGTAGGTACGAGCAGTACTTC. Its protein product is CASSSRTSGSRYEQYF.

CDR3 sequence: CSVEDQIGTVPNGYTF. The CDR3 nucleotides are TGCAGCGTTGAAGATCAAATCGGGACAGTCCCTAATGGCTACACCTTC. This chain uses TRBV29-1 with TRBJ1-2; 7 bases match TRBD1. The CDR3 is 16 residues long. Germline trimming cut 0 bases from V and 6 bases from J; bases unmatched to any gene: 13. Germline V lookup: CDR1 SQVTM, CDR2 ANQGSEA.

The J gene is TRBJ1-2, the V gene TRBV27; tentatively, D is TRBD1 (6 bases). The germline V and J ends were trimmed by 2 bases and 8 bases, with 12 bases remaining between them. The CDR3 totals 13 residues. Germline V gene sequence: CDR1 MNHEY, CDR2 SMNVEV (reference sequence). CDR3 nucleotides: TGTGCCAGCAGTTTACAGGGGTACACCGGCTACACCTTC. This translates into CASSLQGYTGYTF.

The count of this clone is one. The chain is built from TRBV27 and TRBJ1-5; D not resolved. The germline gives CDR1 MNHEY, CDR2 SMNVEV (reference sequence). CDR3 length: 14 amino acids. Trimming stripped 6 bases from V and 6 bases from J, with 15 bases between. CDR3 in amino acids: CASRALPGPQPQHF. CDR3 bases: TGTGCCAGCAGAGCACTCCCAGGTCCTCAGCCCCAGCATTTT.

This chain connects TRBV5-1 to TRBJ2-7; TRBD1 matches at 7 bases. This CDR3 has 14 amino acids. Per germline, CDR1 SGHRS and CDR2 YFSETQ. The trim removed 4 bases at V and 7 bases at J, leaving 11 bases unmatched. CDR3 amino acids: CASSPGQAGGEQYF. The DNA of the CDR3 is TGCGCCAGCAGCCCCGGACAGGCGGGCGGAGAGCAGTACTTC.

The rearrangement links TRBV10-3 to TRBJ2-5; no clear D. This CDR3 spans 14 amino acids. CDR1 is ENHRY, CDR2 SYGVKD, per germline. Trimming cost V 2 bases and J 3 bases, with 10 bases left between them. The CDR3 region is CAISESESKETQYF. CDR3 DNA sequence: TGTGCCATCAGTGAGAGTGAGAGTAAAGAGACCCAGTACTTC.

The chain combines TRBV7-2 with TRBJ2-3, with no clear D. The germline gives CDR1 SGHTA, CDR2 FQGNSA. With 2 bases removed from V and 1 base from J, the gap between germline ends came to 4 bases. The length of the CDR3 is 13 residues. CDR3 DNA: TGTGCCAGCAGCTTAATGCGCACAGATACGCAGTATTTT. It specifies CASSLMRTDTQYF.

The chain recombines TRBV7-3 with TRBJ1-1; no clear D. Germline loops: CDR1 SGHTA, CDR2 FQGTGA. With 5 bases removed from V and 1 base from J, the gap between germline ends came to 8 bases. This CDR3 has 13 amino acids. The CDR3 loop reads CASSLYRNTEAFF. The CDR3 DNA reads as TGTGCCAGCAGCCTCTACAGGAACACTGAAGCTTTCTTT.

This clone is labeled as large. The chain carries TRBV7-2 and TRBJ2-3; D is ambiguous. CDR3 length equals 12 residues. The germline gives CDR1 SGHTA, CDR2 FQGNSA. V was trimmed by 5 bases and J by 5 bases, leaving 8 bases between them. CDR3 bases: TGTGCCAGCAGCCCCTGGGGAGATACGCAGTATTTT. The encoded protein is CASSPWGDTQYF.

V is TRBV13 and J is TRBJ2-5, with a weak D call TRBD2 (7 bases). V lost 3 bases, J lost 4 bases, and 12 bases lay in between. CDR1 and CDR2 (germline): PRHDT, FYEKMQ (reference sequence). This CDR3 comprises 14 residues. This CDR3 is CASSLRGRGETQYF. DNA for the CDR3: TGTGCCAGCAGCTTGCGGGGGCGGGGAGAGACCCAGTACTTC. The full variable domain, in which reference TRBV13 and TRBJ2-5 provide the parts outside the CDR3, is AAGVIQSPRHLIKEKRETATLKCYPIPRHDTVYWYQQGPGQDPQFLISFYEKMQSDKGSIPDRFSAQQFSDYHSELNMSSLELGDSALYFCASSLRGRGETQYFGPGTRLLVL.

The chain joins TRBV6-4 to TRBJ1-2, with D possibly being TRBD1 (5 bases). V lost 0 bases, J lost 2 bases, and 22 bases lay in between. CDR3 length: 19 amino acids. The germline V gene encodes CDR1 MRHNA and CDR2 SNTAGT. The CDR3, as DNA: TGTGCCAGCAGTGACTCATACATTAGGCCGGGACGGGTAAACTATGGCTACACCTTC. Protein sequence: CASSDSYIRPGRVNYGYTF.

With regard to this clone: The junction does not match germline at one end; this may be a read error. The CDR3 reads CASSLGRYERTQYF. DNA of the CDR3: TGCGCCAGCAGCCTAGGACGGTACGAAAGGACCCAGTACTTC. The chain carries TRBV5-4 and TRBJ2-5, with unresolved D. Germline-derived CDR1 and CDR2 are SGHNT and YYREEE (reference sequence). The CDR3 has 14 residues. The full variable domain, completed using reference TRBV5-4 and TRBJ2-5, is ETGVTQSPTHLIKTRGQQVTLRCSSQSGHNTVSWYQQALGQGPQFIFQYYREEENGRGNFPPRFSGLQFPNYSSELNVNALELDDSALYLCASSLGRYERTQYFGPGTRLLVL.